The TCR beta chain under discussion was sequenced for a study of technical replicates of blood from a handful of donors. With 3 bases removed from V and 1 base from J, the gap between germline ends came to 16 bases. Germline-derived CDR1 and CDR2 are SGDLS and YYNGEE. This CDR3 is 16 amino acids long. Assay: immunoSEQ multiplex PCR; the TCRdb copy retains only in-frame clones and omits some. In the table there are under 85,000 clones, more than 85% of which are singletons. The sample taken for sequencing was T cells isolated from PBMCs. The source is a human donor in good health. The J gene is TRBJ1-1, the V gene TRBV9; TRBD1 is a possible D gene (5 bases). CDR3 loop: CASSASRDLGNTEAFF. The DNA for the CDR3 is TGTGCCAGCAGCGCAAGCAGGGATCTCGGGAACACTGAAGCTTTCTTT.